This T cell receptor beta chain was found in a study of T-cell memory formation after mild COVID-19. Study conclusions and caveats: Clones that got smaller from day 15 to 85 had even CD4/CD8, while clones growing later tipped toward CD4+.

The CDR3 runs 16 residues. Germline V gives CDR1 MNHNY, CDR2 SVGAGI (reference sequence). With 5 bases clipped from V and 3 bases from J, the junction kept 10 bases outside the gene matches. TCRdb reanalysed the 5' RACE reads using MiXCR and keeps one entry per CDR3 protein. In the table there are 170,000 or so distinct CDR3 sequences, around 21% of which are singletons. This clonotype was observed a handful of times. Its antigen is not identified. This sequence was found in an adult woman who had mild COVID-19 (a few samples of this study predate the infection). Cell type and time point are not known. Material for sequencing was PBMCs or a T cell subset sorted from them (not recorded which). The rearrangement links TRBV6-6 to TRBJ1-1; 9 bases map to TRBD1. In DNA form, the CDR3 reads TGTGCCAGCAGTAAGACCGGGACAGGGTTGGACACTGAAGCTTTCTTT. Its translation is CASSKTGTGLDTEAFF.